This note documents a single T cell receptor (beta chain) sequence. Its antigen is currently unknown. This sample stems from a study of beta chain features in type 1 diabetes. Trimming took 4 bases from V and 8 from J, leaving 9 bases between them. Germline-derived CDR1 and CDR2 are LGHNA and YSLEER. The CDR3 has 12 amino acids. Study observations and caveats: PCR might pick shorter templates more often, in the same way for patients and controls.

Reverse transcription of all isolated RNA meant that expressed TCRB transcripts were sequenced. This table comes from immunoSEQ multiplex PCR, and its TCRdb copy is limited to in-frame clones, with some not included. The sample has about 150,000 clones, approximately 10% seen once. The receptor was derived from a man younger than 30 in good health. The chain employs TRBV4-3 and TRBJ2-1, with D unclear. Material for sequencing was central memory CD4+ T cells from blood. The CDR3 nucleotides read TGCGCCAGCAGCCGCGGTCGGGATGAGCAGTTCTTC. Translating gives CASSRGRDEQFF.